The present entry profiles one T cell receptor (beta chain) with its context. The entry originates in a study of naive and memory T cell subsets. The beta constant-region primer was an equimolar mix of two oligonucleotides covering TRBC1 and TRBC2. Nested alpha and beta constant-region primers with the SP2 primer drove four PCR rounds on ligated cDNA. MiXCR, run by TCRdb on the UMI-ligation and nested PCR reads, gives a single entry per CDR3 protein. Among around 29,000 distinct CDR3 sequences, about 18% were seen once, and the ten largest hold 3% to 3.5%. The V and J ends lost 5 bases and 0 bases respectively, with 11 bases between them. This CDR3 has 15 amino acids. CDR1 is SGHTA, CDR2 FQGNSA, per germline.

The chain recombines TRBV7-2 with TRBJ1-3, with D hard to call. The clonotype originates from a human donor in good health. The sequenced sample was effector memory CD4+ T cells from blood. Subset defined: effector memory, CD45RA- CD27-. The DNA for the CDR3 is TGTGCCAGCAGCCCCCGAGTTCCCTCTGGAAACACCATATATTTT. Translation: CASSPRVPSGNTIYF.